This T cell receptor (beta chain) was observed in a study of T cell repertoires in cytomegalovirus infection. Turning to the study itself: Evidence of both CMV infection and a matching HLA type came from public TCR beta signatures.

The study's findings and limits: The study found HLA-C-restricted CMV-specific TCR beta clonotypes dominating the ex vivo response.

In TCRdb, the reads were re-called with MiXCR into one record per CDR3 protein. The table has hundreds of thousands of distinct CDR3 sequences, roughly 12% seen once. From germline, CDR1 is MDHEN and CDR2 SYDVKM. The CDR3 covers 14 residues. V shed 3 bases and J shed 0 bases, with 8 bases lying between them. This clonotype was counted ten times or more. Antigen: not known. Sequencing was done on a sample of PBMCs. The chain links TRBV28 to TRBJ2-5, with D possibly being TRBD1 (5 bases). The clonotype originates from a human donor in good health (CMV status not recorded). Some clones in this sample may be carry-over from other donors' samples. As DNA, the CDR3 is TGTGCCAGCAGTTTTAGGGGAAACCAAGAGACCCAGTACTTC. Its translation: CASSFRGNQETQYF.